The 16 T cell receptor beta chains below were found in one sample sequenced in a study of blood T cell repertoires in COVID-19. The assay was immunoSEQ multiplex PCR, and TCRdb's table has in-frame clones only and misses some. Of about 110,000 clones listed, around 86% are singletons. The sequencing input was peripheral blood. These TCRs come from a woman in her seventies with acute or convalescent COVID-19.

There are a few counts of this clone. This chain uses TRBV2 with TRBJ2-3; TRBD1 agrees at 10 bases. The germline gives CDR1 SNHLY, CDR2 FYNNEI. The J segment lost 0 bases and the V segment lost 6 bases, leaving 3 bases of the junction unmatched. This CDR3 contains 15 residues. This CDR3 reads CASSRQGASTDTQYF. The DNA for the CDR3 is TGTGCCAGCAGCCGACAGGGGGCTAGCACAGATACGCAGTATTTT.

The V gene is TRBV5-1, the J gene TRBJ2-5; D remains unclear. There are 15 residues in the CDR3. Germline-derived CDR1 and CDR2 are SGHRS and YFSETQ. Trimming left V 0 bases short and J 0 bases short, with 9 bases between. The CDR3 loop is CASSLESVYQETQYF. The DNA for the CDR3 is TGCGCCAGCAGCTTGGAGTCGGTGTACCAAGAGACCCAGTACTTC.

The rearrangement uses TRBV29-1 and TRBJ1-1; D is unclear. V gave up 3 bases and J gave up 1 base, with 12 bases separating them. Germline loops: CDR1 SQVTM, CDR2 ANQGSEA. The CDR3 consists of 14 residues. This CDR3 is CSVDIGRGNTEAFF. DNA for the CDR3: TGCAGCGTTGACATTGGACGGGGGAACACTGAAGCTTTCTTT.

On this clone itself: Additional DNA sequences in this sample encode the identical CDR3. This rearrangement joins TRBV18 to TRBJ1-1; D gene unclear. V gave up 2 bases and J gave up 1 base, with 11 bases separating them. Germline V CDR1 and CDR2: KGHSH, LQKENI. The CDR3 length is 15 residues. CDR3 protein: CASSPGQVKNTEAFF. The CDR3 coding sequence is TGTGCCAGCTCACCAGGTCAGGTCAAGAACACTGAAGCTTTCTTT.

This clone has a handful of counts. The chain has TRBV15 and TRBJ2-1, with TRBD2 matching over 11 bases. Germline V gene sequence: CDR1 LNHNV, CDR2 YYDKDF (reference sequence). The CDR3 runs to 16 residues. Trimming removed 3 bases from V and 5 bases from J; junction bases left unmatched: 6. The CDR3 is CATSRDGTSGDNEQFF. CDR3 in DNA: TGTGCCACCAGCAGGGATGGGACTAGCGGAGACAATGAGCAGTTCTTC. The entire variable domain, with the rest obtained from reference TRBV15 and TRBJ2-1, is as follows: DAMVIQNPRYQVTQFGKPVTLSCSQTLNHNVMYWYQQKSSQAPKLLFHYYDKDFNNEADTPDNFQSRRPNTSFCFLDIRSPGLGDTAMYLCATSRDGTSGDNEQFFGPGTRLTVL.

V usage is TRBV11-2 and J usage is TRBJ2-1; perhaps TRBD1 as D (6 bases). From germline, CDR1 is SGHAT and CDR2 FQNNGV. V was pared by 4 bases and J by 10 bases, with 14 bases between. CDR3 length equals 13 residues. The CDR3 DNA sequence: TGTGCCAGCAGCTCTCTCCAGGGGTGGGAGCAGTTCTTC. Translated, it gives CASSSLQGWEQFF.

The chain couples TRBV28 to TRBJ2-6; D may be TRBD1 (5 bases). V was shortened by 4 bases and J by 6 bases, with 10 bases between the two germline ends. The CDR3 is made up of 14 amino acids. Germline-derived CDR1 and CDR2 are MDHEN and SYDVKM. The CDR3 spells CASSSTVEANVLTF. The CDR3 nucleotides read TGTGCCAGCAGTTCGACAGTGGAGGCCAACGTCCTGACTTTC.

The V and J genes are TRBV19 and TRBJ1-2, with 8 bases lining up with TRBD1. With 7 bases clipped from V and 2 bases from J, the junction kept 6 bases outside the gene matches. This CDR3 has 14 amino acids. Germline V gene sequence: CDR1 LNHDA, CDR2 SQIVND (reference sequence). The CDR3 loop is CASTWTGQNYGYTF. DNA of the CDR3: TGTGCCAGTACCTGGACAGGGCAGAACTATGGCTACACCTTC.

The chain has TRBV24-1 and TRBJ2-3; 8 bases match TRBD1. With 4 bases clipped from V and 3 bases from J, the junction kept 5 bases outside the gene matches. The germline V gene encodes CDR1 KGHDR and CDR2 SFDVKD. The CDR3 is 15 residues long. The CDR3 DNA reads TGTGCCACCAGTGAGGGGACAGGTATTACAGATACGCAGTATTTT. It codes for CATSEGTGITDTQYF.

The chain recombines TRBV5-1 with TRBJ2-5, with a tentative D call TRBD1 (5 bases). Germline V CDR1 and CDR2: SGHRS, YFSETQ. The ends were cut back, 3 bases at V and 7 bases at J, with 13 bases in the middle. There are 13 residues in the CDR3. The DNA of the CDR3 is TGCGCCAGCAGCTACACCTCCCAGGGGACCCAGTACTTC. It codes for CASSYTSQGTQYF. The whole variable domain, filled in from reference TRBV5-1 and TRBJ2-5, reads KAGVTQTPRYLIKTRGQQVTLSCSPISGHRSVSWYQQTPGQGLQFLFEYFSETQRNKGNFPGRFSGRQFSNSRSEMNVSTLELGDSALYLCASSYTSQGTQYFGPGTRLLVL.

This chain links TRBV6-5 with TRBJ2-3; 11 nucleotides line up with TRBD2. Losses at the gene ends were 6 bases for V and 5 bases for J; bases not matched to a gene: 4. The CDR3 has 14 residues. From germline, CDR1 is MNHEY and CDR2 SVGAGI. CDR3 protein: CASRKGLAGDTQYF. CDR3 DNA sequence: TGTGCCAGCAGGAAAGGACTAGCGGGAGATACGCAGTATTTT.

This clone has just a few counts. The chain uses TRBV7-2 and TRBJ1-2; D is perhaps TRBD1 (6 bases). This CDR3 is built from 13 residues. Germline-derived CDR1 and CDR2 are SGHTA and FQGNSA. Trimming stripped 6 bases from V and 7 bases from J, with 15 bases between. CDR3 region: CASRLGGMIGYTF. DNA of the CDR3: TGTGCCAGCAGACTAGGGGGTATGATTGGCTACACCTTC.

This chain joins TRBV25-1 and TRBJ2-4; 7 bases are shared with TRBD1. The CDR3 loop spans 17 amino acids. Per the germline V gene, CDR1 is MGHDK and CDR2 is SYGVNS. J was trimmed by 1 base and V by 4 bases; bases with no gene match: 10. CDR3 sequence reads: CASSVCHPTGAKNIQYF. DNA of the CDR3: TGTGCCAGCAGTGTTTGTCACCCGACAGGGGCCAAAAACATTCAGTACTTC.

The rearrangement uses TRBV3-1 (or the pseudogene TRBV3-2) and TRBJ2-3, with D unresolved. CDR3 length: 13 residues. The germline V and J ends were trimmed by 1 base and 6 bases, with 8 bases remaining between them. The germline gives CDR1 LGHDT, CDR2 YNNKEL (reference sequence). For the CDR3, the DNA is TGTGCCAGCAGCCAAGCCGTCCGGGATACGCAGTATTTT. Amino acids: CASSQAVRDTQYF.

This clone was seen just once. The chain links TRBV10-1 to TRBJ2-5; possibly TRBD1 for D (6 bases). V dropped 3 bases and J dropped 5 bases, with 13 bases sitting between them. The CDR3 covers 14 residues. Germline CDR1 WNHNN, CDR2 SYGVQD (reference sequence). The CDR3 is CASSETRRGETQYF. Here the CDR3 DNA reads TGCGCCAGCAGTGAAACTCGCAGGGGTGAGACCCAGTACTTC.

The chain is built from TRBV18 and TRBJ1-1; TRBD1 matches 10 bases. Looked up from germline, CDR1 is KGHSH and CDR2 is LQKENI. CDR3 length: 16 amino acids. The V gene end was trimmed by 3 bases and the J gene end by 5 bases; junction bases not matched to a gene: 9. For the CDR3, the DNA is TGTGCCAGCTCACCCCCAACGGACAGGGGGTATACTGAAGCTTTCTTT. Translation gives CASSPPTDRGYTEAFF.